Listed below are T cell receptor beta chains from one sample, sequenced in a study of early T cells in non-severe SARS-CoV-2 infection. MiXCR was run by TCRdb on the 5' RACE reads, yielding one entry per CDR3 protein. The table lists 50,000 to 80,000 distinct CDR3 sequences, just under 5% of them singletons. Sequencing was carried out using whole blood. Source of these receptors: an adult who was a healthcare worker with PCR-confirmed SARS-CoV-2 infection or an uninfected control (not recorded which). Both conserved end residues are part of each CDR3. The D gene is left open where the match is weak.

>TRBJ1-1|TRBV4-2|TRBD1
CASSQRRDSEVEAFF
>TRBJ2-2|TRBV20-1|TRBD2
CSARTSGGTSNTGELFF
>TRBJ2-3|TRBV12-3/TRBV12-4|-
CASSPFGGTADTQYF
>TRBJ2-7|TRBV7-2|-
CASSLTFGGAESYEQYF
>TRBJ2-6|TRBV7-2|-
CASRPWEFSSGANVLTF
>TRBJ1-1|TRBV29-1|TRBD1
CSVLELRQGLTEAFF
>TRBJ1-4|TRBV12-3/TRBV12-4|-
CASSPPGATNEKLFF
>TRBJ2-7|TRBV30|-
CAWRRVGRRSSYEQYF
>TRBJ2-1|TRBV7-2|-
CASSLERTYNEQFF
>TRBJ2-7|TRBV7-3|-
CASSPSGSVLYEQYF
>TRBJ2-2|TRBV7-2|-
CASSLGASTGELFF
>TRBJ2-7|TRBV5-6|-
CASSFYGEDYEQYF
>TRBJ2-2|TRBV7-2|-
CASSWDIGELFF
>TRBJ1-5|TRBV12-3/TRBV12-4|-
CASSLDWGRGSNQPQHF
>TRBJ2-5|TRBV27|-
CASSLGRRETQYF
>TRBJ2-7|TRBV12-5|-
CASGLDRTYEQYF
>TRBJ1-1|TRBV12-5|-
CASGLVRKGVNTEAFF
>TRBJ2-1|TRBV12-2|-
CASRLDQTLNNEQFF
>TRBJ1-1|TRBV29-1|-
CSVAGGASNTEAFF
>TRBJ2-1|TRBV14|TRBD2
CASSPLPGTSGYNEQFF
>TRBJ2-2|TRBV5-1|-
CASSPRQANTGELFF
>TRBJ1-1|TRBV7-2|-
CASSFGGANTEAFF
>TRBJ2-1|TRBV7-2|-
CASKAATYNEQFF
>TRBJ1-1|TRBV6-1|-
CASIPGDLNTEAFF
>TRBJ2-1|TRBV4-1|-
CASSQVVDEQFF
>TRBJ2-1|TRBV14|TRBD2
CASSQLAGGPWSDEQFF
>TRBJ1-5|TRBV19|-
CASSISPYNQPQHF
>TRBJ1-2|TRBV6-6|-
CATTGAGINYGYTF
>TRBJ2-7|TRBV21-1|-
CASRPGPTRVAHREQYF
>TRBJ1-2|TRBV5-5|-
CASSPSGESLYYGYTF
>TRBJ1-5|TRBV12-3/TRBV12-4|-
CASSLGPRGNQPQHF
>TRBJ1-4|TRBV25-1|-
CASSDGQILSNEKLFF
>TRBJ2-3|TRBV7-6|TRBD2
CASSLEFAGGKDTQYF
>TRBJ2-1|TRBV29-1|-
CSVERGNEQFF
>TRBJ1-1|TRBV29-1|-
CSVVGDNTEAFF
>TRBJ1-4|TRBV7-9|TRBD1
CASSSSRLQGKLFF
>TRBJ2-1|TRBV5-4|-
CASSSPKDWDVGNEQFF